The T cell receptor beta chain under discussion was sequenced for a study of blood T cell repertoires in COVID-19. Generated by immunoSEQ multiplex PCR, the TCRdb table keeps only in-frame clones and is missing some. The sample yields fewer than 650,000 clones, roughly nine tenths seen once. Regarding this clone: Other DNA sequences from this sample encode an identical CDR3 as well.

CDR3 length: 12 residues. With V trimmed by 4 bases and J by 8 bases, 2 bases remained unmatched. Germline CDR1 and CDR2: SGHRS and YFSETQ. The chain recombines TRBV5-1 with TRBJ1-2; 10 bases match TRBD1. This clonotype was sampled from a woman aged 50 to 60 with COVID-19, enrolled during active disease. The specimen sequenced was peripheral blood. Here the CDR3 DNA reads TGCGCCAGCAGCGCGACAGGGGGCGGCTACACCTTC. It specifies CASSATGGGYTF. Using reference TRBV5-1 and TRBJ1-2 for the parts outside the CDR3, the full variable domain is KAGVTQTPRYLIKTRGQQVTLSCSPISGHRSVSWYQQTPGQGLQFLFEYFSETQRNKGNFPGRFSGRQFSNSRSEMNVSTLELGDSALYLCASSATGGGYTFGSGTRLTVV.